A single sample gave rise to the 14 T cell receptor beta chains below, sequenced in a study of CD8 T cells in ankylosing spondylitis. TCRdb itself ran the 5' RACE reads through MiXCR, one entry per CDR3 protein. In the table there are 250,000 to 300,000 distinct CDR3 sequences, approximately 20% of which are singletons. Sequenced sample: blood, either unsorted or a sorted T cell fraction (not recorded which). These receptors originate from a male donor with ankylosing spondylitis or in good health (not recorded which).

In this sample, this clonotype turned up many times. The chain joins TRBV9 to TRBJ2-1; tentative D call: TRBD1 (6 bases). The germline CDR1 and CDR2 sequences are SGDLS and YYNGEE. This CDR3 is 17 amino acids long. Trimming shortened V by 0 bases and J by 0 bases, and 13 bases separated the two germline ends. This CDR3 is CASSVAPDRISYNEQFF. In DNA, the CDR3 is TGTGCCAGCAGCGTAGCCCCAGACAGGATCTCCTACAATGAGCAGTTCTTC. Full variable domain (outside the CDR3, taken from reference TRBV9 and TRBJ2-1): DSGVTQTPKHLITATGQRVTLRCSPRSGDLSVYWYQQSLDQGLQFLIQYYNGEERAKGNILERFSAQQFPDLHSELNLSSLELGDSALYFCASSVAPDRISYNEQFFGPGTRLTVL.

The chain is built from TRBV29-1 and TRBJ2-1; TRBD2 matches 12 bases. Trimming removed 1 base from V and 10 bases from J; junction bases left unmatched: 8. This CDR3 contains 15 residues. Germline V CDR1 and CDR2: SQVTM, ANQGSEA. In nucleotides, the CDR3 is TGCAGCGTTGAAGGGGGCTCGGGACTAGCGGGCGAGCAGTTCTTC. Translation: CSVEGGSGLAGEQFF.

There are a few counts of this clonotype. The chain combines TRBV12-3 or TRBV12-4 with TRBJ2-3; 9 bases map to TRBD2. V shed 3 bases and J 2 bases; nucleotides not matched to a gene: 3. The CDR3 covers 15 residues. The CDR3 DNA is TGTGCCAGCAGTTTCCCTAGCGGGGACACAGATACGCAGTATTTT. Protein product: CASSFPSGDTDTQYF.

Concerning this clonotype: A read error may explain this, as a much larger clone is one base away. The chain has TRBV9 and TRBJ2-3; TRBD1 is a possible D gene (6 bases). This CDR3 is 15 amino acids long. The germline V gene encodes CDR1 SGDLS and CDR2 YYNGEE. CDR3 in amino acids: CASTLGWGHTYTQYF. The CDR3 region has the DNA TGTGCCAGCACCCTAGGGTGGGGGCACACATATACGCAGTATTTT.

The chain joins TRBV20-1 to TRBJ1-2, with D perhaps matching TRBD1 (5 bases). This CDR3 comprises 14 residues. Trimming pared 6 bases from V and 7 bases from J, leaving 21 bases between. The germline CDR1 and CDR2 sequences are DFQATT and SNEGSKA (reference sequence). CDR3 bases: TGCAGTGCCCCCGGGATGTGGCAGGGTATTGGCTACACCTTC. Its protein product is CSAPGMWQGIGYTF.

This rearrangement joins TRBV11-2 to TRBJ1-1; the D gene is possibly TRBD1 (5 bases). The V end lost 3 bases, the J end lost 0 bases, and 14 bases lay between the germline ends. The CDR3 has 16 residues. CDR1 SGHAT and CDR2 FQNNGV come from the germline V gene. The CDR3 protein is CASSLKGARLNTEAFF. In DNA form, the CDR3 reads TGTGCCAGCAGCTTGAAAGGGGCGAGACTGAACACTGAAGCTTTCTTT.

This clonotype was detected many times. The chain couples TRBV19 to TRBJ1-1; the D is unclear. Trimming removed 6 bases from V and 5 bases from J, with 7 bases in between. The CDR3 extends over 11 amino acids. Germline CDR1 is LNHDA and CDR2 is SQIVND (reference sequence). The CDR3 coding sequence is TGTGCCAGTAGGTTGGGGACTGAAGCTTTCTTT. It encodes CASRLGTEAFF.

This clonotype occurred a few times. The chain links TRBV7-3 to TRBJ2-3, with D maybe TRBD1 (5 bases). This CDR3 has 13 amino acids. The V and J ends lost 5 bases and 2 bases respectively, with 8 bases between them. Germline values: CDR1 SGHTA, CDR2 FQGTGA. DNA for the CDR3: TGTGCCAGCAGCCCGACAGCCACAGATACGCAGTATTTT. Its protein is CASSPTATDTQYF.

CDR3 sequence: CASSLNWGSLMNTEAFF. CDR3 coding DNA: TGTGCCAGCAGCCTTAATTGGGGCAGCCTCATGAACACTGAAGCTTTCTTT. The chain combines TRBV12-3 or TRBV12-4 with TRBJ1-1; tentatively, D is TRBD1 (5 bases). V lost 6 bases to trimming and J lost 0 bases, with 20 bases between them. This CDR3 comprises 17 residues.

This clonotype was found a few times. The V gene is TRBV5-1, the J gene TRBJ2-2; D not certain. The V gene's germline CDR1 is SGHRS and CDR2 YFSETQ. CDR3 size: 13 residues. V lost 0 bases and J lost 7, with 7 bases in between. This CDR3 is CASSLVGYGELFF. The CDR3 DNA is TGCGCCAGCAGCTTGGTCGGCTACGGGGAGCTGTTTTTT.

The rearrangement links TRBV6-5 to TRBJ2-1; no reliable D call. Germline V gene sequence: CDR1 MNHEY, CDR2 SVGAGI. The CDR3 length is 17 residues. Between the trimmed V and J ends, which lost 2 bases and 4 bases, there was a span of 18 bases. CDR3 region: CASSYTARQSGYNEQFF. CDR3 sequence (DNA): TGTGCCAGCAGTTACACCGCACGGCAAAGTGGGTACAATGAGCAGTTCTTC.

This clonotype was found many times. The chain is built from TRBV20-1 and TRBJ2-3; no clear D gene. Germline V gene sequence: CDR1 DFQATT, CDR2 SNEGSKA (reference sequence). Trimming took off 5 bases at V and 0 bases at J, with 9 bases between the two ends. The CDR3 covers 13 residues. The CDR3 loop reads CSAPKRSTDTQYF. CDR3 sequence (DNA): TGCAGTGCTCCCAAGAGGAGCACAGATACGCAGTATTTT.

The chain carries TRBV11-2 and TRBJ2-5; 15 positions match TRBD2. V lost 4 bases and J lost 7; bases outside the gene matches: 13. This CDR3 region has 18 residues. The V gene's germline CDR1 is SGHAT and CDR2 FQNNGV. The CDR3 protein is CASSWTSGRAREKGTQYF. CDR3 coding DNA: TGTGCCAGCAGCTGGACTAGCGGGAGGGCACGGGAGAAGGGGACCCAGTACTTC.

This rearrangement joins TRBV12-3 or TRBV12-4 to TRBJ2-3; 7 bases fit TRBD1. The trim removed 4 bases at V and 3 bases at J, leaving 13 bases unmatched. CDR3 length: 17 amino acids. CDR3 sequence (DNA): TGTGCCAGCAGTTCCCCCTTAGCGACAGGGAGAACAGATACGCAGTATTTT. Amino acid sequence: CASSSPLATGRTDTQYF.